This T cell receptor beta chain was captured in a study of cytomegalovirus exposure and HLA in healthy donors. The germline CDR1 and CDR2 sequences are MDHEN and SYDVKM. CDR3 size: 17 residues. V shed 7 bases and J 0 bases; nucleotides not matched to a gene: 11. Some clones are missing from TCRdb's copy, which holds only in-frame ones; the method was immunoSEQ multiplex PCR. The sample lists 200,000 to 300,000 clones, about 83% seen once, with about 2.8% in the top ten. The donors were part of the validation cohort of fewer than 150 subjects. That cohort was separate from the first cohort, which comprised under 700 subjects.

The TCR originated in a young man in good health and CMV-seronegative. This chain joins TRBV28 and TRBJ2-7, with 11 bases identical to TRBD2. Sequencing was carried out using PBMCs. CDR3 DNA sequence: TGTGCCAGCACCATACTAGCGGGGGACAAAAGCTCCTACGAGCAGTACTTC. This translates into CASTILAGDKSSYEQYF.